This T cell receptor beta chain derives from a study of radiotherapy plus CTLA-4 blockade in lung cancer. Study-wide context: Of all patients, approximately 18% responded objectively and approximately 31% showed disease control. Overall study results and limits: Expansion in blood of tumor-derived TCR clones was seen after radiotherapy plus ipilimumab.

The protocol was immunoSEQ multiplex PCR, while the TCRdb copy is restricted to in-frame clones and leaves out a portion. This sample carries tens of thousands of clones, 60% to 80% of them seen once, and the ten largest clones take roughly 2.6%. Notes on this clone: No antigen is known for it.

Focal radiation was given together with CTLA-4 blockade (ipilimumab) to patients with chemo-refractory metastatic non-small-cell lung cancer. Germline V gene data show CDR1 as SNHLY and CDR2 as FYNNEI. V lost 6 bases and J lost 1, with 9 bases in between. The CDR3 contains 13 residues. This clonotype was obtained from a human donor with non-small cell lung cancer whose response to radiotherapy plus ipilimumab could not be evaluated. Sequencing was performed on peripheral blood, taken from a patient treated with radiotherapy plus ipilimumab. The V call is TRBV2, the J call TRBJ1-1; a weak D match, TRBD1 (5 bases). The CDR3 DNA sequence: TGTGCCAGCAGGGGGCGGACGAACACTGAAGCTTTCTTT. Its protein is CASRGRTNTEAFF.